Below, 12 T cell receptor beta chains from the same sample are listed, as sequenced in a study of identical twins. TCRdb reprocessed the 5' RACE reads via MiXCR and lists one record per CDR3 protein. The table has 450,000 or so distinct CDR3 sequences, more than 13% seen once; the top ten hold about 1%. The same data also contributed to another study, on yellow fever vaccine responses in identical twins.

Sequencing was done on a sample of CD4+ T cells sorted from blood. The receptor source for this set is a woman aged 18-29 years in good health.

Only a few counts were recorded for this clonotype. The chain combines TRBV20-1 with TRBJ2-7, with 9 bases aligning to TRBD2. Losses at the gene ends were 0 bases for V and 2 bases for J; bases not matched to a gene: 5. The CDR3 runs 15 residues. The V gene's germline CDR1 is DFQATT and CDR2 SNEGSKA (reference sequence). CDR3 sequence: CSARDRVAGAYEQYF. The CDR3 DNA is TGCAGTGCTAGAGATAGGGTAGCGGGAGCCTACGAGCAGTACTTC.

This clonotype was counted at least ten times. J is TRBJ2-3 and V is TRBV24-1; D gene uncertain. Germline V gene data show CDR1 as KGHDR and CDR2 as SFDVKD. The CDR3 spans 14 residues. V was trimmed by 1 base and J by 4 bases, leaving 8 bases between them. CDR3 protein: CATSDFRGADTQYF. The DNA of the CDR3 is TGTGCCACCAGTGATTTTAGAGGAGCAGATACGCAGTATTTT.

The chain is built from TRBV7-2 and TRBJ2-1; D is possibly TRBD2 (6 bases). V was trimmed by 0 bases and J by 7 bases, leaving 10 bases between them. CDR3 length: 14 residues. The germline V gene has CDR1 SGHTA and CDR2 FQGNSA. The chain's CDR3 is CASSLAASANEQFF. In nucleotides, the CDR3 is TGTGCCAGCAGCTTAGCGGCTAGCGCTAATGAGCAGTTCTTC.

Only a few counts were recorded for this clonotype. V is TRBV7-2 and J is TRBJ2-7, with 7 bases fitting TRBD2. CDR3 length: 16 residues. The J segment lost 7 bases and the V segment lost 2 bases, leaving 14 bases of the junction unmatched. Germline assignment: CDR1 SGHTA and CDR2 FQGNSA. The CDR3 loop reads CASSLRAGTYALEQYF. In DNA, the CDR3 is TGTGCCAGCAGCTTAAGAGCGGGAACCTATGCCCTGGAGCAGTACTTC. The full variable domain, rest sourced from reference TRBV7-2 and TRBJ2-7, is GAGVSQSPSNKVTEKGKDVELRCDPISGHTALYWYRQSLGQGLEFLIYFQGNSAPDKSGLPSDRFSAERTGGSVSTLTIQRTQQEDSAVYLCASSLRAGTYALEQYFGPGTRLTVT.

This clonotype was counted a single time. The CDR3 reads CASSYPNGLAGGPYTDTQYF. CDR3 sequence (DNA): TGTGCCAGCAGTTACCCGAATGGACTAGCGGGAGGCCCATACACAGATACGCAGTATTTT. V gene TRBV6-2 or TRBV6-3 combines with J gene TRBJ2-3, with TRBD2 matching 14 bases. J lost 2 bases, V lost 2 bases, and 12 bases had no gene match. Germline V gene sequence: CDR1 MNHEY, CDR2 SVGEGT. CDR3 length: 20 amino acids.

The rearrangement joins TRBV20-1 to TRBJ2-1; 11 positions agree with TRBD2. Germline loops: CDR1 DFQATT, CDR2 SNEGSKA (reference sequence). CDR3 length equals 14 residues. Unmatched junction bases numbered 7, after V lost 2 bases and J lost 10 bases. CDR3 in amino acids: CSARLAGGAEEQFF. The CDR3 nucleotides read TGCAGTGCTAGACTAGCGGGAGGAGCTGAAGAGCAGTTCTTC.

This clonotype was seen a few times. This chain links TRBV28 with TRBJ1-2, with no clear D. Deletions cut 3 bases from V and 8 bases from J, with 7 bases between. This CDR3 has 11 residues. Germline assignment: CDR1 MDHEN and CDR2 SYDVKM. CDR3 DNA: TGTGCCAGCAGTTTTCTGCGGGGCTACACCTTC. This sequence encodes CASSFLRGYTF.

Only a few counts were recorded for this clonotype. The chain uses TRBV7-2 and TRBJ2-2; 10 nucleotides agree with TRBD1. CDR1 is SGHTA and CDR2 is FQGNSA in the germline V gene. The CDR3 consists of 15 residues. The junction had 7 bases not matched to a gene; V was cut back by 6 bases and J by 6 bases. DNA for the CDR3: TGTGCCAGCAGTTTGGCCGGGACAGGGGCCGGGGAGCTGTTTTTT. Amino acid sequence: CASSLAGTGAGELFF.

This clonotype has ten or more counts. V usage is TRBV12-3 or TRBV12-4 and J usage is TRBJ2-1, with 9 bases fitting TRBD2. The CDR3 spans 14 residues. Losses at the gene ends were 3 bases for V and 9 bases for J; bases not matched to a gene: 6. The CDR3 protein is CASSLLAGEFEQFF. The DNA of the CDR3 is TGTGCCAGCAGTTTGTTAGCGGGAGAATTTGAGCAGTTCTTC.

This clonotype has a handful of counts. The chain links TRBV6-6 to TRBJ1-1, with D hard to call. The CDR3 length is 12 residues. Germline-derived CDR1 and CDR2 are MNHNY and SVGAGI (reference sequence). Trimming cost V 5 bases and J 5 bases, with 9 bases left between them. This CDR3 is CASSGSDTEAFF. The CDR3, as DNA: TGTGCCAGCAGTGGTTCTGATACTGAAGCTTTCTTT.

J is TRBJ1-5 and V is TRBV6-1, with D possibly TRBD1 on 6 matching bases. In germline, CDR1 is MNHNS, CDR2 SASEGT. The germline V and J ends were trimmed by 4 bases and 4 bases, with 14 bases remaining between them. The CDR3 is made up of 15 amino acids. The CDR3 DNA is TGTGCCAGCAGTGTGGACAGCCTCAGGAATCAGCCCCAGCATTTT. Translated: CASSVDSLRNQPQHF.

This clonotype was seen a handful of times. The V gene is TRBV11-2, the J gene TRBJ2-1; 8 bases map to TRBD2. CDR3 length: 14 residues. The V segment lost 5 bases and the J segment 9 bases; nucleotides outside the gene matches: 9. Germline V gene lookup returns CDR1 SGHAT and CDR2 FQNNGV. CDR3 nucleotides: TGTGCCAGCAGCCCCGGGACTAGTTTTATTGAGCAGTTCTTC. Translated: CASSPGTSFIEQFF.